Presented here are 2 T cell receptor beta chains from one specimen sequenced in a study of shared clonotypes between healthy human individuals. The data were produced by immunoSEQ multiplex PCR, yet TCRdb's version contains in-frame clones alone and is incomplete. The sample consists of 2 million to 2.5 million clones, roughly 95% of them appearing once. Sequences were obtained from naive CD4+ T cells sorted from blood. Stated subset: CD45RA+ positively selected. These receptors all stem from a man aged 18 to 30 in good health.

The rearrangement joins TRBV4-1 to TRBJ2-2, with D perhaps assigned TRBD1 or TRBD2 (8 bases each). Germline V gives CDR1 MGHRA, CDR2 YSYEKL. The CDR3 sequence is 16 residues long. Trimming stripped 3 bases from V and 7 bases from J, with 18 bases between. The CDR3 here is CASSHGIAGTGGELFF. DNA of the CDR3: TGCGCCAGCAGCCACGGGATAGCGGGGACAGGCGGGGAGCTGTTTTTT.

The gene calls are TRBV19 and TRBJ2-7; no reliable D call. The V end was cut by 11 bases, the J end by 2 bases, with 13 bases between. CDR1 LNHDA and CDR2 SQIVND come from the germline V gene (reference sequence). The CDR3 is made up of 12 amino acids. The CDR3 bases are TGTGCCTCAGGAAGAGGAACCTACGAGCAGTACTTC. Protein: CASGRGTYEQYF.